The sequence of this T cell receptor beta chain was determined in a study of blood T cell repertoires in COVID-19 (TCRdb year 2020). Some background on the complete study: Collaborator samples came from the United States, Italy and Spain and covered acute and convalescent phases of COVID-19. The material from the prospective study consisted of cDNA or gDNA derived from T cells, B-cell-depleted T cells, or PBMCs. Subjects who had been exposed to COVID-19, were actively infected with it, or had recovered from it provided the deeply sampled blood TCRbeta repertoires that made up the dataset. The repertoires were released in a freely available public database intended as a resource for research on the immune response to SARS-CoV-2. Samples came from the ongoing ImmuneRACE study (first 160 participants) plus 1,254 subjects from 6 global collaborators. Sample metadata almost always included a de-identified subject ID, COVID-19 status, age in years and sex. Where HLA class I and class II types were available, the types were taken from metadata supplied by the sample provider, not from assay-based typing.

With respect to this clone: Its specific antigen is unknown. The record has no base qualities; no much larger clone is one base away.

Deletion took 7 bases off V and 2 bases off J, with a span of 9 bases between the germline ends. The CDR3, cysteine through phenylalanine, is 12 amino acids long. Only CDR3 DNA is held: 36 bases, read in frame from base 1. Via the germline V gene, CDR1 is SNHLY and CDR2 FYNNEI. General study outcomes and caveats: The amount of clinical and demographic metadata varied by source and participant and was provided uncurated.

TCRbeta CDR3 regions were amplified from genomic DNA by means of the immunoSEQ Assay, a bias-controlled multiplex PCR. In the paper's pipeline: The number of nucleated cells in each sample was estimated from the amplification of reference gene primers within the assay. To quantify the absolute abundance of each unique TCRbeta CDR3 rearrangement, sequence reads were collapsed and filtered. For each sample, productive Simpson clonality was calculated as the square root of Simpson's diversity index over productive rearrangements. In TCRdb, the immuneACCESS table is reduced to in-frame sequences with V and J assigned. These tables do not hold every clone; where another copy was compared, an unresolved V gene accounts for under half, and the others remain unexplained. The V and J calls and clone size were taken over from that table, and D and trimming were inferred from the DNA. This sample lists over 80,000 clones; 60% to 80% were detected once. The ten largest clones represent approximately 4% of the sample.

Each collaborating institution followed its own protocols to collect whole blood in K2EDTA tubes. For TCRbeta analysis, collaborators shipped samples in one of three forms: frozen whole blood, isolated PBMCs, or DNA extracted from either of those sample types. Input material: peripheral blood. This clonotype originated in a woman aged 50 to 60 with acute or convalescent COVID-19. Rearrangement joined TRBV2 to TRBJ2-7; the D gene cannot be resolved reliably. The DNA sequence is given as TGTGCCAGCACTGGCAGGACCTACGAGCAGTACTTC. It codes for CASTGRTYEQYF.